Included here is one T cell receptor (beta chain) sequence, with context. What antigen it recognizes has not been identified. The record has no base qualities; no much larger clone is one base away. Genomic DNA was extracted, and the immunoSEQ Platform was used to amplify TCRbeta CDR3 regions from that DNA. Multiplex PCR, high-throughput sequencing and a vendor bioinformatics pipeline were brought together in the immunoSEQ assay. The authors' pipeline ran thus. Non-productive sequences and CDR3s shorter than 4 amino acids were excluded, and clonotype frequencies were recalculated for each sample. In immunoSEQ Analyzer 2.0, shared clonotypes were identified as those with identical CDR3 amino acid, V gene and J gene sequences. Repertoire overlap was normalized by dividing shared clonotype counts by the product of both clone-set sizes, scaled by 1000 into arbitrary units. This immuneACCESS table, as held by TCRdb, lists in-frame sequences with V and J called but not all clones. Of the missing ones, under half trace to an unresolved V gene in checked studies; the others have no known cause. That table supplies the V and J calls and clone size; D and trimming were determined from the DNA. The sample table shows tens of thousands of clones, and 86% are seen once. Roughly 2.5% of the sample lies in the top ten.

The data were taken from a study of memory B cells and T cells in multiple sclerosis (dated by TCRdb to 2017 to 2018). Turning to the overall study: In multiple sclerosis patients, the study set the TCR beta repertoires of autoproliferating peripheral T cells against those of T cells infiltrating brain lesions. TCR sequencing involved two multiple sclerosis patients from whom brain lesions at autopsy or brain-infiltrating cells from biopsy were available.

V trim: 1 base; J trim: 1 base; unmatched bases: 6. Taken from cysteine to phenylalanine, the CDR3 has 16 residues. Only the CDR3 DNA is retained, 48 bases long and in frame from the first base. CDR1 and CDR2, per the germline V gene, are SGHRS and YFSETQ. What the research found in general, with its limitations: Because clone-set sizes varied across compartments, the counts of shared clonotypes were affected, making normalization necessary.

After CFSE-labeled PBMCs were cultured without any stimulus, the autoproliferating (CFSEdim) and non-proliferating (CFSEhi) T cell fractions were each sequenced on their own. In total, around 50 million CFSE-labeled PBMCs were cultured without stimulus for roughly 7 days, after which replicate wells were pooled. PBMCs were labeled with 0.5 uM CFSE and cultured in serum-free AIM-V medium without exogenous stimuli. PBMCs were isolated by Ficoll density gradient centrifugation and cryopreserved before use. Using a FACSAria III, live 7-AAD-negative cells were sorted, then washed with PBS and stored frozen at -80 degrees C as dry pellets.

Sequenced: PBMCs from blood kept in culture. The chain links TRBV5-1 with TRBJ2-7, and 9 junctional nucleotides match TRBD1. This TCR was recovered from a human donor with multiple sclerosis. The CDR3 is CASSLTGQGLSYEQYF. The DNA is as follows: TGCGCCAGCAGCTTGACCGGACAGGGGCTTTCCTACGAGCAGTACTTC.